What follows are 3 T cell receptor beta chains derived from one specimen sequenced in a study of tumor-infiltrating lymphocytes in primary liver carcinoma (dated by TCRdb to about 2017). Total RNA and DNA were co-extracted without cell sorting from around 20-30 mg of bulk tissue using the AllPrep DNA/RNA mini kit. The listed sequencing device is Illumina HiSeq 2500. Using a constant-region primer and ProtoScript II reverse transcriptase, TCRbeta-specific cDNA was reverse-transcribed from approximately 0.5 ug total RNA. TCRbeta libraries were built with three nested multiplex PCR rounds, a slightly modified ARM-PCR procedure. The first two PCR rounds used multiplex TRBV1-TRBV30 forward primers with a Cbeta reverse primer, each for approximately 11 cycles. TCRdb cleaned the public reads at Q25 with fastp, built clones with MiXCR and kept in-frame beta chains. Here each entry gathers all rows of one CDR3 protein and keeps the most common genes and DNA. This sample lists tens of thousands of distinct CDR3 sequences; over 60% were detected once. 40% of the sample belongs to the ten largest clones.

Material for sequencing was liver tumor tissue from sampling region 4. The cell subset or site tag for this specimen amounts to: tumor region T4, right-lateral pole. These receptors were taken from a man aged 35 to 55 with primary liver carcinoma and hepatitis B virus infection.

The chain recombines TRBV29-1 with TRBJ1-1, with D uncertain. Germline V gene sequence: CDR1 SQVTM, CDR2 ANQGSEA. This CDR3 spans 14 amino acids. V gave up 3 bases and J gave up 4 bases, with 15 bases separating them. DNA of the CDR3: TGCAGCGTTGATTTGAGGGTCTCGAGCACTGAAGCTTTCTTT. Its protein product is CSVDLRVSSTEAFF.

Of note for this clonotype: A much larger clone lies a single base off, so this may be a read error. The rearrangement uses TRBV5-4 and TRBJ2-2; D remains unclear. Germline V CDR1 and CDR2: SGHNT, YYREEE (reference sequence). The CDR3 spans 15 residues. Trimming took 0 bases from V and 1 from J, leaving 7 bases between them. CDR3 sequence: CASSLGPGNTGELFF. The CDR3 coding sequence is TGTGCCAGCAGCTTGGGTCCCGGGAACACCGGGGAGCTGTTTTTT.

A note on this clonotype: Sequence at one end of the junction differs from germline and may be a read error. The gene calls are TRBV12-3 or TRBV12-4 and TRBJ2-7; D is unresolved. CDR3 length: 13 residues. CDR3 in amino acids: CASNLSSAYDQYF. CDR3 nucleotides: TGTGCCAGCAATTTATCGAGCGCCTACGACCAGTACTTC.